A single T cell receptor beta chain is shown here with its context. Its cognate antigen is unknown. Libraries were prepared by immunoSEQ multiplex PCR; TCRdb keeps only in-frame clonotypes and omits some of them. This sample has roughly 130,000 clones; roughly nine tenths occur once, and the top ten carry about 2.1%. These data are taken from a study of T cell responses to AZD1222 COVID-19 vaccine. Findings of the study overall: Sampling captured repertoires only after the peak T cell response.

The source was peripheral blood, collected on day 0 of AZD1222 vaccination. The clonotype was recovered from an adult in good health.

The CDR3 sequence: CASSRQGVIQYF. The CDR3 region has the DNA TGTGCCAGCAGCCGACAGGGGGTCATTCAGTACTTC. The chain couples TRBV3-1 (or the pseudogene TRBV3-2) to TRBJ2-4, with TRBD1 identical over 9 bases. CDR1 LGHDT and CDR2 YNNKEL come from the germline V gene (reference sequence). Trimming took 4 bases from V and 9 from J; bases not matched to a gene: 1. The CDR3 is 12 amino acids.